This T cell receptor (beta chain) was documented in a study of untreated major depressive disorder. Sequenced by immunoSEQ multiplex PCR; TCRdb stores in-frame clones only, minus some. The sample has about 21,000 clones, roughly 86% seen once. The germline V gene has CDR1 SGHDT and CDR2 YYEEEE. V lost 5 bases to trimming and J lost 8 bases, with 13 bases between them. The CDR3 runs 12 residues. The clonotype originates from a woman aged 40 to 49 in good health. Sequencing was done on a sample of CD4+ T cells from PBMCs. V gene TRBV5-6 combines with J gene TRBJ1-2; a weak D match, TRBD1 (5 bases). CDR3 protein: CASSRGEIGYTF. The CDR3 DNA follows: TGTGCCAGCAGTAGGGGAGAAATAGGCTACACCTTC.